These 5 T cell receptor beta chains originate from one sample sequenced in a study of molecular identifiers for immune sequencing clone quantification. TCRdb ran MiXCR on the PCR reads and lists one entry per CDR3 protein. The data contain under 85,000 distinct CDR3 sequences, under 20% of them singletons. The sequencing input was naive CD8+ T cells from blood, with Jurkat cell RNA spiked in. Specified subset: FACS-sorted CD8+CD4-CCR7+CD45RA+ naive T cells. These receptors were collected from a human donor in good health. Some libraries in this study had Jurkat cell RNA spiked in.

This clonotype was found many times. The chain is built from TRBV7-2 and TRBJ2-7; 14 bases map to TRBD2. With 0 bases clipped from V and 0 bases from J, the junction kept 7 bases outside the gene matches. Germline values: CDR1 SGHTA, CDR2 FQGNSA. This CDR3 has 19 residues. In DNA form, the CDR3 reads TGTGCCAGCAGCTTAGCGGGACGACTAGCGGGAGGGTACTCCTACGAGCAGTACTTC. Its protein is CASSLAGRLAGGYSYEQYF. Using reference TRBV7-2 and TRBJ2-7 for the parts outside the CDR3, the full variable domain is GAGVSQSPSNKVTEKGKDVELRCDPISGHTALYWYRQSLGQGLEFLIYFQGNSAPDKSGLPSDRFSAERTGGSVSTLTIQRTQQEDSAVYLCASSLAGRLAGGYSYEQYFGPGTRLTVT.

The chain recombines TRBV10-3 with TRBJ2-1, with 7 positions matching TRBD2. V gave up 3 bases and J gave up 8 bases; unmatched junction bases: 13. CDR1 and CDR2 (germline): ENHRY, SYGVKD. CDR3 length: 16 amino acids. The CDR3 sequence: CAISENGGSSSDEQFF. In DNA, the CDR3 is TGTGCCATCAGTGAAAATGGCGGGAGTTCTTCGGATGAGCAGTTCTTC.

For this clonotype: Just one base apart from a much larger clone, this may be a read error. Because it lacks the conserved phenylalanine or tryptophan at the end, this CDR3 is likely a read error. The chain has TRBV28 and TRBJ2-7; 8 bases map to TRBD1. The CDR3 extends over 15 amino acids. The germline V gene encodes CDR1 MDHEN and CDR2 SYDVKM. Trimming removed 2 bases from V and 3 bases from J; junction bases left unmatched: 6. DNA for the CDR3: TGTGCCAGCAGTTTAGTTCAGGGGGCCCTCTACGAGCAGTACTAC. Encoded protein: CASSLVQGALYEQYY.

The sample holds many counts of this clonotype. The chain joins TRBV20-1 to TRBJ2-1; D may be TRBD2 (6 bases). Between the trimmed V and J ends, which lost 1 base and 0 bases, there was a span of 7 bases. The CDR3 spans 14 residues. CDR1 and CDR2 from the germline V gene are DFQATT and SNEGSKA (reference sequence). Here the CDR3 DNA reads TGCAGTGCTAGAGTAGCGGACTCCTACAATGAGCAGTTCTTC. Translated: CSARVADSYNEQFF.

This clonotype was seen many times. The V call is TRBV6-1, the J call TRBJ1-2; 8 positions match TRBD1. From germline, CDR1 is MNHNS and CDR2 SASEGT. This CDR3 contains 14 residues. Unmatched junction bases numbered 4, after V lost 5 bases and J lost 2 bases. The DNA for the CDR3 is TGTGCCAGCAGTTTTGCAGGGGGCAACTATGGCTACACCTTC. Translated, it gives CASSFAGGNYGYTF.